This TCR beta chain comes out of a study of T-cell reconstitution after alpha-beta-depleted transplantation in children. In this sample, this clonotype turned up a few times. CDR1 and CDR2 from the germline V gene are SGHRS and YFSETQ. CDR3 size: 13 residues. Trimming left V 4 bases short and J 8 bases short, with 12 bases between. Unique molecular identifiers featured in how the TCRbeta library was prepared. TCRdb ran MiXCR on the PCR reads and lists one entry per CDR3 protein. The repertoire holds more than 250,000 distinct CDR3 sequences, with around 9.6% as singletons. The clonotype originates from a human donor who donated a stem cell graft to a child with SCID. V is TRBV5-1 and J is TRBJ1-4; D gene unclear. This material consisted of PBMCs from the stem cell graft donor, taken from the stem cell graft. In DNA form, the CDR3 reads TGCGCCAGCAGCGTGACGGTTCGAGAAAAACTGTTTTTT. It translates to CASSVTVREKLFF.